This T cell receptor (beta chain) appears in the sequencing data of a study of blood T cells in healthy people across ages. The junction had 4 bases not matched to a gene; V was cut back by 5 bases and J by 4 bases. Germline V lookup: CDR1 LNHDA, CDR2 SQIVND (reference sequence). The CDR3 runs to 14 residues. A sample-barcoded 5' primer and a J-beta primer mix were used in a second PCR of about 7 to 12 cycles. MiXCR, applied by TCRdb to the 5' RACE reads, yields one record per CDR3 protein. The data contain some 1.4 million distinct CDR3 sequences, 42% of them singletons. In this sample, this clonotype turned up many times.

This receptor was obtained from a woman aged 18-29 years in good health. The specimen sequenced was blood. V usage is TRBV19 and J usage is TRBJ2-1, with 8 positions matching TRBD2. The CDR3 DNA sequence: TGTGCCAGTAGTGCGGCTAGCGGGTACAATGAGCAGTTCTTC. Translating it yields CASSAASGYNEQFF. Based on the CDR3 plus reference TRBV19 and TRBJ2-1, the full variable domain is DGGITQSPKYLFRKEGQNVTLSCEQNLNHDAMYWYRQDPGQGLRLIYYSQIVNDFQKGDIAEGYSVSREKKESFPLTVTSAQKNPTAFYLCASSAASGYNEQFFGPGTRLTVL.